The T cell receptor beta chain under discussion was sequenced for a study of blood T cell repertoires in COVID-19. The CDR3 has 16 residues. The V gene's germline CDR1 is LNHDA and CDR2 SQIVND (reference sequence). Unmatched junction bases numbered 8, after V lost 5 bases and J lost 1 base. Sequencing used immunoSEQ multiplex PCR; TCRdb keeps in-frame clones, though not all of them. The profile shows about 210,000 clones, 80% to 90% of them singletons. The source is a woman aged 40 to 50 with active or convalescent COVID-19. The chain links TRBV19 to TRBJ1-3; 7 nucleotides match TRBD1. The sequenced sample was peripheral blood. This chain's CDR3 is CASSFLTGDSGNTIYF. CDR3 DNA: TGTGCCAGTAGTTTCCTAACAGGGGATTCTGGAAACACCATATATTTT.